The text below deals with one T cell receptor (beta chain). The data were obtained in a study of blood T cell repertoires in COVID-19. Participants had their cohort set by participant-reported clinical history. J gave up 4 bases and V 0 bases, and 9 bases lay outside the gene matches. This CDR3 has 17 residues. In germline, CDR1 is SGHRS, CDR2 YFSETQ. Libraries were prepared by immunoSEQ multiplex PCR; TCRdb keeps only in-frame clonotypes and omits some of them. The table lists approximately 190,000 clones, roughly 82% of them singletons. The TCR originated in a woman aged 55-69 years with acute COVID-19. V gene TRBV5-1 combines with J gene TRBJ1-1; 10 bases map to TRBD1. Sequencing input: PBMCs or T cells enriched from blood (not recorded which). CDR3 region: CASSLEGRQGAGTEAFF. Written as DNA, the CDR3 is TGCGCCAGCAGCTTGGAGGGCCGACAGGGGGCGGGCACTGAAGCTTTCTTT. Together with reference TRBV5-1 and TRBJ1-1, the CDR3 gives the full variable domain: KAGVTQTPRYLIKTRGQQVTLSCSPISGHRSVSWYQQTPGQGLQFLFEYFSETQRNKGNFPGRFSGRQFSNSRSEMNVSTLELGDSALYLCASSLEGRQGAGTEAFFGQGTRLTVV.